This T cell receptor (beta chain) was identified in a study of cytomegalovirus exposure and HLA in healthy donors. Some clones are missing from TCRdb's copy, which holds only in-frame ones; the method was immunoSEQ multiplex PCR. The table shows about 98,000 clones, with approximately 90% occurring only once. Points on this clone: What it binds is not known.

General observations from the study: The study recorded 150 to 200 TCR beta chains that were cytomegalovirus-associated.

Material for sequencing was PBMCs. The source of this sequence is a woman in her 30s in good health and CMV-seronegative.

CDR3 bases: TGTGCCAGCAGTGAAACAGGGTACCAGCCCCAGCATTTT. This codes for CASSETGYQPQHF. The genes are TRBV6-1 and TRBJ1-5, with a weak D call TRBD1 (6 bases). The CDR3 sequence is 13 residues long. Trimming removed 2 bases from V and 7 bases from J, with 9 bases in between. Germline CDR1 MNHNS, CDR2 SASEGT.